These T cell receptor beta chains were read from a single sample in a study of blood T cell repertoires in COVID-19. Sequencing used immunoSEQ multiplex PCR; TCRdb keeps in-frame clones, though not all of them. The data hold roughly 150,000 clones, with around 84% observed a single time. Material: PBMCs or T cells enriched from blood (not recorded which). These receptors were obtained from a man aged 35 to 55 who had recovered from COVID-19. Each CDR3 is given with its conserved first and last residue. The D gene is left open where the match is weak. Where a row states a size, it is once, few, many or the class of an expanded clone; other rows omit it.

v_gene,j_gene,d_gene,abundance,CDR3aa,CDR3nt
TRBV30,TRBJ2-3,TRBD1,few,CAWSVLLDRGQDTQYF,TGTGCCTGGAGTGTACTTTTGGACAGGGGGCAAGATACGCAGTATTTT
TRBV3-1/TRBV3-2,TRBJ2-2,-,-,CASSQKRNTNTGELFF,TGTGCCAGCAGCCAAAAAAGAAACACGAACACCGGGGAGCTGTTTTTT
TRBV19,TRBJ2-7,TRBD1,-,CASNPRAGGPYEQYF,TGTGCCAGTAACCCCAGGGCAGGGGGTCCCTACGAGCAGTACTTC
TRBV7-9,TRBJ1-2,-,few,CASSQVLGDGYTF,TGTGCCAGCAGCCAGGTGCTCGGGGATGGCTACACCTTC
TRBV7-8,TRBJ2-7,-,-,CASSLDPSGEQYF,TGTGCCAGCAGCTTAGATCCCTCGGGGGAGCAGTACTTC
TRBV7-9,TRBJ2-7,TRBD1,-,CASSPLRGTGSSYEQYF,TGTGCCAGCAGCCCCCTTCGCGGGACAGGGAGCTCCTACGAGCAGTACTTC
TRBV19,TRBJ2-3,TRBD1,-,CATSPLGTGYGHTQYF,TGTGCCACTAGTCCGCTCGGGACAGGTTATGGGCATACGCAGTATTTT
TRBV10-2,TRBJ2-3,TRBD2,-,CASLKGLESTDTQYF,TGCGCCAGTCTAAAGGGACTAGAAAGCACAGATACGCAGTATTTT
TRBV27,TRBJ2-5,TRBD2,-,CASSSGLAGQETQYF,TGTGCCAGCAGTTCGGGACTAGCGGGGCAAGAGACCCAGTACTTC
TRBV9,TRBJ2-2,-,once,CASSPRGGSPANTGELFF,TGTGCCAGCAGCCCGAGGGGGGGAAGCCCCGCGAACACCGGGGAGCTGTTTTTT
TRBV4-1,TRBJ2-5,TRBD2,-,CASSQFLAGGPRETQYF,TGCGCCAGCAGCCAATTCCTAGCGGGGGGGCCTCGAGAGACCCAGTACTTC
TRBV24-1,TRBJ2-3,-,-,CATSSAGGGDTQYF,TGTGCCACCAGTTCCGCAGGTGGTGGGGATACGCAGTATTTT
TRBV7-9,TRBJ2-3,-,-,CASSLKTGAGTDTQYF,TGTGCCAGCAGCCTCAAGACCGGGGCGGGAACAGATACGCAGTATTTT
TRBV23-1,TRBJ1-4,TRBD1,-,CASSQSPQGAATNEKLFF,TGCGCCAGCAGTCAATCGCCACAGGGGGCTGCAACTAATGAAAAACTGTTTTTT
TRBV6-5,TRBJ2-1,-,-,CASGGALSYNEQFF,TGTGCCAGCGGCGGGGCCTTATCCTACAATGAGCAGTTCTTC
TRBV10-3,TRBJ2-3,TRBD2,-,CAIHKGLAGGQGTDTQYF,TGTGCCATCCACAAGGGCCTAGCGGGGGGGCAGGGCACAGATACGCAGTATTTT
TRBV18,TRBJ1-1,TRBD1,-,CASSPSTGGAGTEAFF,TGTGCCAGCTCACCCTCAACAGGGGGCGCGGGCACTGAAGCTTTCTTT
TRBV6-5,TRBJ1-3,-,once,CASSPLTGVGNTIYF,TGTGCCAGCAGTCCCCTGACGGGAGTAGGAAACACCATATATTTT
TRBV10-2,TRBJ2-3,-,-,CASSGNRGAGDTQYF,TGCGCCAGCAGTGGAAATCGGGGGGCGGGAGATACGCAGTATTTT
TRBV27,TRBJ1-6,-,-,CASRQGPYNSPLHF,TGTGCCAGCAGGCAGGGTCCATATAATTCACCCCTCCACTTT
TRBV30,TRBJ2-2,-,-,CAWRDGGRTDTGELFF,TGTGCCTGGAGAGACGGGGGGCGAACCGACACCGGGGAGCTGTTTTTT
TRBV6-1,TRBJ1-2,TRBD1,-,CASSEPGQGRNYGYTF,TGTGCCAGCAGTGAACCCGGACAGGGGCGCAACTATGGCTACACCTTC
TRBV9,TRBJ1-1,TRBD1,-,CASSVATGDGAFF,TGTGCCAGCAGCGTAGCGACAGGGGACGGCGCTTTCTTT
TRBV12-3/TRBV12-4,TRBJ1-1,-,-,CASSFGGTTEAFF,TGTGCCAGCAGTTTCGGGGGGACCACTGAAGCTTTCTTT
TRBV19,TRBJ1-1,-,-,CASKDSWAYAFF,TGTGCCAGTAAAGACAGCTGGGCGTACGCTTTCTTT
TRBV5-5,TRBJ1-1,-,-,CASSAETEAFF,TGTGCCAGCAGCGCAGAAACTGAAGCTTTCTTT
TRBV7-7,TRBJ1-4,-,-,CASSISGTSEKLFF,TGTGCCAGCAGCATTTCCGGGACATCGGAAAAACTGTTTTTT
TRBV6-1,TRBJ2-1,-,once,CASSEGTYNEQFF,TGTGCCAGCAGTGAGGGCACCTACAATGAGCAGTTCTTC
TRBV2,TRBJ1-5,TRBD1,-,CASSRVVLWVGTGRKRSNQPQHF,TGTGCCAGCAGTAGAGTGGTCCTTTGGGTCGGGACAGGGAGAAAGAGGAGCAATCAGCCCCAGCATTTT
TRBV2,TRBJ2-3,TRBD1,-,CASRDPGGTQYF,TGTGCCAGCAGAGACCCAGGGGGTACGCAGTATTTT
TRBV11-3,TRBJ2-2,TRBD1,once,CASSPIPGTENTGELFF,TGTGCCAGCAGCCCCATCCCCGGGACAGAGAACACCGGGGAGCTGTTTTTT
TRBV12-5,TRBJ1-2,-,-,CASGLVVTGGIRYGYTF,TGTGCTAGTGGTTTGGTTGTAACGGGTGGAATCCGCTATGGCTACACCTTC
TRBV5-1,TRBJ1-2,TRBD1,few,CASSLVGQNYGYTF,TGCGCCAGCAGCTTGGTGGGACAGAACTATGGCTACACCTTC
TRBV5-8,TRBJ2-5,-,-,CASSPTSYQETQYF,TGTGCCAGCAGCCCCACTTCGTACCAAGAGACCCAGTACTTC
TRBV10-2,TRBJ1-1,TRBD1,-,CASKQGIRDTEAFF,TGCGCCAGCAAACAGGGGATAAGGGACACTGAAGCTTTCTTT
TRBV20-1,TRBJ2-1,TRBD2,-,CSASPGLGKNNEQFF,TGCAGTGCTAGTCCGGGACTAGGGAAGAACAATGAGCAGTTCTTC
TRBV19,TRBJ1-1,-,-,CASTRTEITEAFF,TGTGCCAGTACCCGGACAGAAATCACTGAAGCTTTCTTT
TRBV9,TRBJ2-2,TRBD2,-,CASSVESGGPSGELFF,TGTGCCAGCAGCGTAGAGAGCGGGGGGCCGTCCGGGGAGCTGTTTTTT
TRBV19,TRBJ1-2,TRBD1,few,CASNKPQGARFDGYTF,TGTGCCAGTAACAAACCACAGGGGGCGCGTTTCGATGGCTACACCTTC
TRBV4-1,TRBJ1-2,TRBD1,-,CASSQPNPRTGKGYTF,TGCGCCAGCAGCCAACCGAATCCGAGGACAGGGAAAGGCTACACCTTC
TRBV7-2,TRBJ1-1,-,-,CASSFVGGTNTEAFF,TGTGCCAGCAGCTTCGTGGGGGGAACGAACACTGAAGCTTTCTTT
TRBV29-1,TRBJ2-1,TRBD2,once,CSGTPGTSGGEFF,TGCAGCGGTACGCCTGGGACTAGCGGGGGGGAGTTCTTC
TRBV7-8,TRBJ1-1,-,few,CASSFSRGTTEAFF,TGTGCCAGCAGCTTCTCAAGGGGGACCACTGAAGCTTTCTTT
TRBV5-1,TRBJ2-5,-,-,CASSLVGLAETQYF,TGCGCCAGCAGCTTGGTGGGGCTGGCTGAGACCCAGTACTTC
TRBV5-1,TRBJ2-1,-,-,CASSLDPGSYNEQFF,TGCGCCAGCAGCTTGGACCCGGGCTCCTACAATGAGCAGTTCTTC
TRBV7-8,TRBJ2-3,-,-,CASSSGSSASTDTQYF,TGTGCCAGCAGCTCAGGGTCTAGCGCCAGCACAGATACGCAGTATTTT
TRBV5-6,TRBJ1-2,-,-,CASSLNRRYGYTF,TGTGCCAGCAGCTTGAACAGGAGATATGGCTACACCTTC